The entry that follows covers one TCR beta chain sequence. The data originate from a study of PD-1 and CTLA-4 blockade in melanoma. Only in-frame clones appear in the TCRdb table, and some are missing; sequencing was by immunoSEQ multiplex PCR. The sample has 30,000 to 35,000 clones; approximately 90% are singletons. CDR3 length equals 12 residues. Trimming removed 5 bases at V and 7 bases at J, with 12 bases between. Germline values: CDR1 GTSNPN, CDR2 SVGIG (reference sequence). The material sequenced was CD8+ T cells from peripheral blood, taken from a patient given anti-PD-1 treatment. This sequence originates from a human donor with melanoma. The chain carries TRBV30 and TRBJ2-1; D may correspond to TRBD1 or TRBD2 (5 bases each). The CDR3 DNA sequence: TGTGCCTGGGGTGGGGGAGCTAATGAGCAGTTCTTC. Translated, it gives CAWGGGANEQFF.